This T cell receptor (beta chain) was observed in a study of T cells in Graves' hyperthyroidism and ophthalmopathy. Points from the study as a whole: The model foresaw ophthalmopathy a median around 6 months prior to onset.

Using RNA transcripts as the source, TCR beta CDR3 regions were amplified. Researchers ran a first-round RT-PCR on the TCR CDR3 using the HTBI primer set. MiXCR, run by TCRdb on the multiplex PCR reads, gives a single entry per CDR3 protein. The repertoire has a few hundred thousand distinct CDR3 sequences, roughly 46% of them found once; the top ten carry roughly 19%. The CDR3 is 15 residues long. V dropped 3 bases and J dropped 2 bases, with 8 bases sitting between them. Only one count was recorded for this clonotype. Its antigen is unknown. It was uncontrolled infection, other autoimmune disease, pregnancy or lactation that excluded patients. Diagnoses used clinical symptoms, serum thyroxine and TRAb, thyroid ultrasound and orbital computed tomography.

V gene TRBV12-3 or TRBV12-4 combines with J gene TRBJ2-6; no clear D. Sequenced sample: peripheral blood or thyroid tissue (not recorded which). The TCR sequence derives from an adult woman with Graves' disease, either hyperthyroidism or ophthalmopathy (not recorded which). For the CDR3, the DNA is TGTGCCAGCAGTTTCCCACCGGCTGGGGCCAACGTCCTGACTTTC. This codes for CASSFPPAGANVLTF.